The 28 T cell receptor beta chains below were found in one sample sequenced in a study. MiXCR, run by TCRdb on the 5' RACE reads, gives a single entry per CDR3 protein. The table includes tens of thousands of distinct CDR3 sequences, more than 25% detected once. The sequencing input was tumor-infiltrating naive CD4+ T cells sorted from the breast tumor. Subset: naive CD4+ T cells, CD4+CD45RA+CD25-. Source of these receptors: a female donor with breast cancer.

Many counts were recorded for this clonotype. The rearrangement joins TRBV29-1 to TRBJ2-7, with D hard to call. The V end lost 4 bases, the J end lost 0 bases, and 10 bases lay between the germline ends. Germline V gene lookup returns CDR1 SQVTM and CDR2 ANQGSEA. The CDR3 totals 13 residues. CDR3 DNA sequence: TGCAGCGTTGTAGGGCAGAGCTCCTACGAGCAGTACTTC. Amino acids: CSVVGQSSYEQYF.

As concerns this clonotype: Possible read error: a much larger clone is one base away. V is TRBV6-6 and J is TRBJ2-3, with TRBD2 identical over 9 bases. CDR3 length equals 14 residues. Germline V lookup: CDR1 MNHNY, CDR2 SVGAGI (reference sequence). The V segment lost 4 bases and the J segment 5 bases; nucleotides outside the gene matches: 4. CDR3 sequence: CASSLAGVGDTQYF. The CDR3 DNA sequence: TGTGCCAGCAGTTTAGCGGGGGTCGGAGATACGCAGTATTTT.

The chain recombines TRBV7-9 with TRBJ2-1, with D perhaps assigned TRBD1 or TRBD2 (6 bases each). The V gene lost 5 bases and the J gene lost 1 base, with 18 bases spanning the gap. CDR1 and CDR2 from the germline V gene are SEHNR and FQNEAQ (reference sequence). The CDR3 length is 17 residues. CDR3 residues: CASSEGGSGASYNEQFF. The CDR3 DNA reads as TGTGCCAGCAGCGAGGGGGGTAGCGGAGCGTCCTACAATGAGCAGTTCTTC. Based on the CDR3 plus reference TRBV7-9 and TRBJ2-1, the full variable domain is DTGVSQNPRHKITKRGQNVTFRCDPISEHNRLYWYRQTLGQGPEFLTYFQNEAQLEKSRLLSDRFSAERPKGSFSTLEIQRTEQGDSAMYLCASSEGGSGASYNEQFFGPGTRLTVL.

This clonotype was counted a few times. The V and J genes are TRBV7-6 and TRBJ2-1; 12 positions match TRBD2. The CDR3 length is 15 residues. V was clipped by 3 bases and J by 9 bases; unmatched bases: 6. Per the germline V gene, CDR1 is SGHVS and CDR2 is FNYEAQ. The CDR3 nucleotides are TGTGCCAGCAGCTTCCGACTAGCGGGAGTGGGTGAGCAGTTCTTC. Protein product: CASSFRLAGVGEQFF.

This clonotype was counted many times. V and J are TRBV6-2 or TRBV6-3 and TRBJ1-1; no clear D. The germline V and J ends were trimmed by 7 bases and 4 bases, with 16 bases remaining between them. This CDR3 is 14 amino acids long. Germline values: CDR1 MNHEY, CDR2 SVGEGT. CDR3 region: CASTPRGPVTEAFF. The CDR3 DNA sequence: TGTGCCAGCACCCCCCGGGGTCCGGTCACTGAAGCTTTCTTT.

Note on this clonotype: This sequence may be a read error, since a much larger clone differs from it by one base. The chain links TRBV7-3 to TRBJ1-1; D is ambiguous. Trimming shortened V by 3 bases and J by 3 bases, and 8 bases separated the two germline ends. This CDR3 spans 13 amino acids. Germline V gene lookup returns CDR1 SGHTA and CDR2 FQGTGA. CDR3 nucleotides: TGTGCCAGCAGCTTCCAGAGTGACACTGAAGCTTTCTTT. Translation: CASSFQSDTEAFF.

The V and J genes are TRBV7-6 and TRBJ1-1; D gene unclear. Looked up from germline, CDR1 is SGHVS and CDR2 is FNYEAQ. With 1 base removed from V and 0 bases from J, the gap between germline ends came to 6 bases. The CDR3 spans 14 residues. The CDR3 is CASSLGAVNTEAFF. In DNA form, the CDR3 reads TGTGCCAGCAGCTTAGGGGCGGTGAACACTGAAGCTTTCTTT.

In its sample, this clonotype ranks as medium-sized (0.01 to 0.1%). V and J are TRBV9 and TRBJ2-2; possibly TRBD2 for D (5 bases). The length of the CDR3 is 14 residues. The germline V gene has CDR1 SGDLS and CDR2 YYNGEE. V lost 4 bases and J 1 base, leaving 8 bases between the germline ends. The CDR3 nucleotides read TGTGCCAGCAGCCGCGGAGGGAACACCGGGGAGCTGTTTTTT. Its protein product is CASSRGGNTGELFF.

This clonotype was detected many times. The chain uses TRBV12-3 or TRBV12-4 and TRBJ2-1, with a weak D call TRBD2 (6 bases). The CDR3 contains 13 residues. The V end lost 4 bases, the J end lost 4 bases, and 8 bases lay between the germline ends. CDR3 sequence reads: CASSWGDYNEQFF. The DNA of the CDR3 is TGTGCCAGCAGTTGGGGGGATTACAATGAGCAGTTCTTC.

This clonotype was detected many times. J is TRBJ2-1 and V is TRBV21-1; the table's D call, TRBD1, has no DNA check behind it. TRBV21-1 is given as a pseudogene. The length of the CDR3 is 13 residues. Here the CDR3 reads CASASRGVREQFF. In nucleotides, the CDR3 is TGTGCCAGCGCCAGCAGGGGCGTCAGGGAGCAGTTCTTC.

Concerning this clonotype: Given a much more abundant clone one base away, this may be a read error. The chain links TRBV6-1 to TRBJ1-5; D is perhaps TRBD1 (5 bases). Germline CDR1 and CDR2: MNHNS and SASEGT. V was shortened by 2 bases and J by 1 base, with 12 bases between the two germline ends. CDR3 length: 16 residues. CDR3 sequence (DNA): TGTGCCAGCAGTGAACGGGGGATTGGGAGCAATCAGCCCCAGCATTTT. This translates into CASSERGIGSNQPQHF.

Note on this clonotype: Possible read error: a much larger clone is one base away. The J gene is TRBJ1-2, the V gene TRBV5-1, with D maybe TRBD1 (5 bases). Germline V lookup: CDR1 SGHRS, CDR2 YFSETQ. This CDR3 contains 14 residues. The V end was cut by 1 base, the J end by 7 bases, with 14 bases between. The DNA of the CDR3 is TGCGCCAGCAGCTTGTTGGGGCATTTAGGTGGCTACACCTTC. Translated, it gives CASSLLGHLGGYTF.

This clonotype was seen repeatedly, ten times or more. The gene calls are TRBV25-1 and TRBJ2-1; D gene ambiguous. The germline V gene has CDR1 MGHDK and CDR2 SYGVNS. CDR3 length equals 17 residues. The V end was cut by 0 bases, the J end by 0 bases, with 12 bases between. The CDR3 DNA is TGTGCCAGCAGTGAATATGGATTAGATAGCTCCTACAATGAGCAGTTCTTC. Translating it yields CASSEYGLDSSYNEQFF.

This clonotype was seen a handful of times. The V and J genes are TRBV18 and TRBJ2-2, with D perhaps matching TRBD1 (5 bases). Per germline, CDR1 KGHSH and CDR2 LQKENI. V dropped 0 bases and J dropped 4 bases, with 21 bases sitting between them. The CDR3 is 19 amino acids. CDR3 nucleotide sequence: TGTGCCAGCTCACCACCAACATGGGGCGCGTTAAGTAGCACCGGGGAGCTGTTTTTT. Translating gives CASSPPTWGALSSTGELFF.

To note about this clonotype: A much larger clone lies one base from this, so it may be a read error. This chain links TRBV6-5 with TRBJ1-2, with D maybe TRBD1 (5 bases). The CDR3 extends over 14 amino acids. Germline V gives CDR1 MNHEY, CDR2 SVGAGI. CDR3: CASGYSGHSDGYTF. The DNA for the CDR3 is TGTGCCAGCGGTTACTCAGGGCACAGCGATGGCTACACCTTC.

The sample holds many counts of this clonotype. This sequence joins TRBV27 and TRBJ2-7; weak D call: TRBD1 (6 bases). This CDR3 spans 13 amino acids. V was pared by 6 bases and J by 0 bases, with 9 bases between. Germline CDR1 and CDR2: MNHEY and SMNVEV (reference sequence). CDR3 amino acids: CASSGQSSYEQYF. CDR3 in DNA: TGTGCCAGCAGCGGACAGTCCTCCTACGAGCAGTACTTC.

This clonotype is categorized as medium-sized. This chain joins TRBV20-1 and TRBJ2-3; TRBD2 aligns across 9 bases. V shed 4 bases, J shed 2 bases, and the junction held 10 bases outside the gene matches. The CDR3 totals 16 residues. Germline CDR1 reads DFQATT; CDR2 reads SNEGSKA (reference sequence). The CDR3 DNA reads as TGCAGTGCTACCGCGGGAGGGCAGGGCTTCACAGATACGCAGTATTTT. Protein sequence: CSATAGGQGFTDTQYF.

This clonotype was recorded at least ten times. V usage is TRBV3-1 and J usage is TRBJ1-3; D might be TRBD1 (5 bases). The germline V gene encodes CDR1 LGHDT and CDR2 YNNKEL (reference sequence). Deletions cut 4 bases from V and 3 bases from J, with 7 bases between. The CDR3 runs to 13 residues. The CDR3 region is CASSPGHGNTIYF. The CDR3 DNA is TGTGCCAGCAGCCCAGGGCATGGAAACACCATATATTTT.

This clonotype came up many times. CDR3: CSAGDSFYGYTF. Here the CDR3 DNA reads TGCAGTGCCGGGGACAGTTTCTATGGCTACACCTTC. The rearrangement links TRBV20-1 to TRBJ1-2; TRBD1 matches at 7 bases. With 6 bases clipped from V and 4 bases from J, the junction kept 5 bases outside the gene matches. CDR3 size: 12 residues. From germline, CDR1 is DFQATT and CDR2 SNEGSKA (reference sequence).

In regard to this clonotype: It may be a read error: a sequence one base away is much more abundant. This chain uses TRBV20-1 with TRBJ2-5; D call uncertain. Trimming pared 0 bases from V and 6 bases from J, leaving 5 bases between. Germline assignment: CDR1 DFQATT and CDR2 SNEGSKA (reference sequence). The CDR3 covers 11 residues. In DNA form, the CDR3 reads TGCAGTGCTAGAGATCAAAAGACCCAGTACTTC. It is translated as CSARDQKTQYF.

This clonotype was seen a handful of times. The rearrangement joins TRBV5-1 to TRBJ2-5; 10 nucleotides line up with TRBD2. The CDR3 is 15 amino acids. From germline, CDR1 is SGHRS and CDR2 YFSETQ. V dropped 3 bases and J dropped 1; count of bases not matched to a gene: 3. CDR3 sequence (DNA): TGCGCCAGCAGCTCCCTAGCGGGAGTCCAAGAGACCCAGTACTTC. This codes for CASSSLAGVQETQYF.

Ten or more counts support this clonotype. The chain joins TRBV7-3 to TRBJ2-3; tentatively, D is TRBD2 (5 bases). This CDR3 comprises 14 residues. V lost 3 bases and J lost 2, with 9 bases in between. In germline, CDR1 is SGHTA, CDR2 FQGTGA. The DNA of the CDR3 is TGTGCCAGCAGCTTGGGCGGGTACACAGATACGCAGTATTTT. It specifies CASSLGGYTDTQYF.

At least ten counts were recorded for this clonotype. The chain has TRBV5-1 and TRBJ2-6; 10 positions agree with TRBD1. The CDR3 is 18 residues long. Germline values: CDR1 SGHRS, CDR2 YFSETQ. The ends lost 4 bases at V and 0 bases at J; junction bases unmatched: 7. In nucleotides, the CDR3 is TGCGCCAGCAGCCCAGGGACAGGGGCGAGCTCTGGGGCCAACGTCCTGACTTTC. It yields the protein CASSPGTGASSGANVLTF.

Judged by abundance, this clonotype is medium-sized. The chain is built from TRBV5-5 and TRBJ1-5; D remains unclear. The V and J ends lost 0 bases and 4 bases respectively, with 8 bases between them. The CDR3 covers 14 residues. CDR1 and CDR2 from the germline V gene are SGHKS and YYEKEE (reference sequence). CDR3: CASSLGQSNQPQHF. The CDR3 coding sequence is TGTGCCAGCAGCTTGGGTCAATCTAATCAGCCCCAGCATTTT.

The chain uses TRBV7-3 and TRBJ2-1; D is unresolved. The CDR3 runs to 13 residues. Germline V CDR1 and CDR2: SGHTA, FQGTGA. The ends were cut back, 2 bases at V and 5 bases at J, with 7 bases in the middle. The CDR3 coding sequence is TGTGCCAGCAGCTTAGCACCAAACAATGAGCAGTTCTTC. It is translated as CASSLAPNNEQFF.

This clonotype has at least ten counts. At one boundary the junction diverges from the germline segment, which might be a read error. The V call is TRBV7-9, the J call TRBJ1-1; D perhaps matches TRBD1 (5 bases). The CDR3 has 14 amino acids. Germline V lookup: CDR1 SEHNR, CDR2 FQNEAQ (reference sequence). CDR3 coding DNA: TGTGCCAGCAGCCCCCGCGGGGGTGAGACTGAAGCTCTCTTT. Encoded protein: CASSPRGGETEALF.

V is TRBV6-6 and J is TRBJ1-5; D ambiguous. The CDR3 covers 14 residues. CDR1 is MNHNY, CDR2 SVGAGI, per germline (reference sequence). Trimming took 2 bases from V and 1 from J, leaving 6 bases between them. The CDR3 sequence is CASSYLQSNQPQHF. The CDR3 nucleotides read TGTGCCAGCAGTTACCTACAGAGCAATCAGCCCCAGCATTTT.

This chain uses TRBV24-1 with TRBJ2-1; no reliable D call. Germline CDR1 is KGHDR and CDR2 is SFDVKD. The CDR3 is made up of 12 amino acids. With 4 bases removed from V and 5 bases from J, the gap between germline ends came to 5 bases. The CDR3 spells CATSEFNNEQFF. The CDR3 region has the DNA TGTGCCACCAGTGAGTTTAACAATGAGCAGTTCTTC.